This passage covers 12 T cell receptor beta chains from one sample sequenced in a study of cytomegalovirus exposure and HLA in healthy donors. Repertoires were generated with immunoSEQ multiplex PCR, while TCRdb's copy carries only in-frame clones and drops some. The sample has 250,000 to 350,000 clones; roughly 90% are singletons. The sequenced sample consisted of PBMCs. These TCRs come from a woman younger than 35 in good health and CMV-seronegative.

CDR3 residues: CASSLVFGGNYGYTF. DNA for the CDR3: TGTGCCAGCAGCTTAGTCTTCGGGGGAAACTATGGCTACACCTTC. The rearrangement joins TRBV7-2 to TRBJ1-2, with D possibly matching TRBD1 (5 bases). The V and J ends lost 1 base and 2 bases respectively, with 11 bases between them. There are 15 residues in the CDR3. Per germline, CDR1 SGHTA and CDR2 FQGNSA. Full variable domain (outside the CDR3, taken from reference TRBV7-2 and TRBJ1-2): GAGVSQSPSNKVTEKGKDVELRCDPISGHTALYWYRQSLGQGLEFLIYFQGNSAPDKSGLPSDRFSAERTGGSVSTLTIQRTQQEDSAVYLCASSLVFGGNYGYTFGSGTRLTVV.

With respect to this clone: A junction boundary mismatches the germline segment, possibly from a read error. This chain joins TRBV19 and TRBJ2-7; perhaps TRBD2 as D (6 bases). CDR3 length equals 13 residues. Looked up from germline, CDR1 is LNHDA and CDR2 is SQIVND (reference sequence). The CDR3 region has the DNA TGTGCCAGCACCCGACTAGGAGAAAGAGGCATCACATTC. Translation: CASTRLGERGITF.

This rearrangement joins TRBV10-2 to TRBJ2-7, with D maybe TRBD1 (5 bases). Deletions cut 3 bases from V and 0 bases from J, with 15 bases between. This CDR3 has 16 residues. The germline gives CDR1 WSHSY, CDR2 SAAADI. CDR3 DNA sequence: TGCGCCAGCAGTGAATATTGGACACCATACTCCTACGAGCAGTACTTC. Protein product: CASSEYWTPYSYEQYF.

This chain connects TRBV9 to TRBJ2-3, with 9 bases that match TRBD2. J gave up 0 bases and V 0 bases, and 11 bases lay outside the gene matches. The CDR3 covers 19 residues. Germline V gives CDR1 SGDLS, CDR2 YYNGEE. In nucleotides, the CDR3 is TGTGCCAGCAGCGTAGCGGGGGATGGGACTAGCAGTAGCACAGATACGCAGTATTTT. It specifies CASSVAGDGTSSSTDTQYF.

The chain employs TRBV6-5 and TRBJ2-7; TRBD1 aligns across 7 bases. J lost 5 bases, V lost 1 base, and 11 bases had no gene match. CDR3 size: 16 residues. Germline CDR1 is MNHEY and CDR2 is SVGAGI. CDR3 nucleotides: TGTGCCAGCAGTTACTGGGACAGTCCTGGAGTCCACGAGCAGTACTTC. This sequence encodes CASSYWDSPGVHEQYF.

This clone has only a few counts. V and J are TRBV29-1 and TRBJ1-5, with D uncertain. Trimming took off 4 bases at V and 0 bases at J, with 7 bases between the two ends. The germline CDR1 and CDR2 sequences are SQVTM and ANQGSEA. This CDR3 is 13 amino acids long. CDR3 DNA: TGCAGCGTTGTCGCCGGTAGCAATCAGCCCCAGCATTTT. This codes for CSVVAGSNQPQHF.

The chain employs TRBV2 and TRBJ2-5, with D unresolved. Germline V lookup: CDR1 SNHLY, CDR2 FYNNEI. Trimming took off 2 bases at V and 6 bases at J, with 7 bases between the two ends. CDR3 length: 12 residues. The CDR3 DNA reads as TGTGCCAGCAGTGAAAACACACAGACCCAGTACTTC. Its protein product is CASSENTQTQYF.

Written as DNA, the CDR3 is TGTGCCAGCAGCGTAGCGGACAATGAGCAGTTCTTC. Translation: CASSVADNEQFF. The chain uses TRBV9 and TRBJ2-1; no clear D gene. The CDR3 runs 12 residues. V dropped 0 bases and J dropped 5 bases, with 3 bases sitting between them. The germline V gene has CDR1 SGDLS and CDR2 YYNGEE.

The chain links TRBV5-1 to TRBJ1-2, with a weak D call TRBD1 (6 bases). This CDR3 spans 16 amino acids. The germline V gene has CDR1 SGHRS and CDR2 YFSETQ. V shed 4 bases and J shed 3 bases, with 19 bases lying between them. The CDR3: CASSVQGGIQDYGYTF. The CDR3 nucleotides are TGCGCCAGCAGCGTACAGGGTGGTATTCAGGACTATGGCTACACCTTC.

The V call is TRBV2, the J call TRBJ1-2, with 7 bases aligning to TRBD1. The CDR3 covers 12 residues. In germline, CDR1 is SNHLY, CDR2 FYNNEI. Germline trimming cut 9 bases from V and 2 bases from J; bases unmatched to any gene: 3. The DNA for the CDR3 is TGTGCCAGAGGACAGGCCAACTATGGCTACACCTTC. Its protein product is CARGQANYGYTF. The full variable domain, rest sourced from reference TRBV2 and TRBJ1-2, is EPEVTQTPSHQVTQMGQEVILRCVPISNHLYFYWYRQILGQKVEFLVSFYNNEISEKSEIFDDQFSVERPDGSNFTLKIRSTKLEDSAMYFCARGQANYGYTFGSGTRLTVV.

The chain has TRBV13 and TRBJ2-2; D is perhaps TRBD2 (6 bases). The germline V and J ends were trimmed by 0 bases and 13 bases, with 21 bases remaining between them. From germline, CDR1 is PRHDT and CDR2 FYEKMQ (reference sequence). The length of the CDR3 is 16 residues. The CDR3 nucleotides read TGTGCCAGCAGCTTAGGCTTCTTTGACGGTCGGGGAGGGCTGTTTTTT. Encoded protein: CASSLGFFDGRGGLFF.

CDR3: CASSELQREQGEQFF. In nucleotides, the CDR3 is TGTGCCAGCAGTGAATTGCAGCGGGAGCAGGGTGAGCAGTTCTTC. The chain recombines TRBV25-1 with TRBJ2-1; TRBD2 matches at 8 bases. CDR1 and CDR2 (germline): MGHDK, SYGVNS. CDR3 length: 15 residues. J lost 9 bases, V lost 1 base, and 8 bases had no gene match.